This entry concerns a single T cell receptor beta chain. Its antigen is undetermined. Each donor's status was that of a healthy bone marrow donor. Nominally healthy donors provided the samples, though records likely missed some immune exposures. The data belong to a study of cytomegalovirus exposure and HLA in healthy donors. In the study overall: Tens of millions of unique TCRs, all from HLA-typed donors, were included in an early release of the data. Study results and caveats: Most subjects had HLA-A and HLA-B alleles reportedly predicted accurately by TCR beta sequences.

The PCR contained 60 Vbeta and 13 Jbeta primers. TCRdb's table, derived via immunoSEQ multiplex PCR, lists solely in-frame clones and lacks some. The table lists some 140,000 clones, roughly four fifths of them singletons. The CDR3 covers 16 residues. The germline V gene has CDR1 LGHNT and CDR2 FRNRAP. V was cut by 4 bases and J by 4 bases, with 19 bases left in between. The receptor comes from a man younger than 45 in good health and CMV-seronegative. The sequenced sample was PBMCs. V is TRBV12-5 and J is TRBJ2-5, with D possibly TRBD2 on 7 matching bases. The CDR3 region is CASGSPSSGGGETQYF. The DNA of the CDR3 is TGTGCTAGTGGTTCGCCTTCTAGCGGAGGGGGAGAGACCCAGTACTTC.